This T cell receptor beta chain originates from a study of blood T cell repertoires in COVID-19. Study details: T cells, B-cell-depleted T cells, or PBMCs supplied cDNA or gDNA.

Profiled with immunoSEQ multiplex PCR; TCRdb holds only in-frame clones, not every one. The sample consists of almost 80,000 clones, about four fifths of them appearing once. J gave up 0 bases and V 0 bases, and 1 base lay outside the gene matches. CDR3 length: 15 amino acids. Per germline, CDR1 SGHRS and CDR2 YFSETQ. There are a few counts of this clone. The clonotype originates from a woman aged 70 to 79 with acute or convalescent COVID-19. The sequenced sample was peripheral blood. This rearrangement joins TRBV5-1 to TRBJ2-3, with 7 bases lining up with TRBD2. CDR3 bases: TGCGCCAGCAGCTTGGGTAGCGGGAGCACAGATACGCAGTATTTT. Translation gives CASSLGSGSTDTQYF.